The 17 T cell receptor beta chains below all came from one sample that was sequenced in a study of CD8 T cells in ankylosing spondylitis. Each CDR3 protein gets one entry after TCRdb re-called the 5' RACE reads with MiXCR. This table has 250,000 or so distinct CDR3 sequences, under 30% appearing once. Sequencing used blood, either unsorted or a sorted T cell fraction (not recorded which). Every receptor here comes from a male donor with ankylosing spondylitis or in good health (not recorded which).

In its sample, this clonotype was seen a few times. The V call is TRBV6-6, the J call TRBJ1-1; TRBD1 is a possible D gene (6 bases). Germline values: CDR1 MNHNY, CDR2 SVGAGI (reference sequence). The CDR3 loop spans 12 amino acids. The germline V and J ends were trimmed by 5 bases and 5 bases, with 9 bases remaining between them. This chain's CDR3 is CASSGGGTEAFF. CDR3 in DNA: TGTGCCAGCAGTGGAGGGGGAACTGAAGCTTTCTTT.

This clonotype has at least ten counts. This chain joins TRBV10-3 and TRBJ2-3; 9 bases agree with TRBD2. This CDR3 contains 14 residues. J lost 4 bases, V lost 6 bases, and 5 bases had no gene match. The germline CDR1 and CDR2 sequences are ENHRY and SYGVKD. The CDR3 reads CAIRGLAGSDTQYF. The DNA for the CDR3 is TGTGCCATCAGAGGGCTAGCGGGGTCAGATACGCAGTATTTT.

This clonotype has a count of ten or more. The V call is TRBV20-1, the J call TRBJ1-3, with D uncertain. Trimming shortened V by 6 bases and J by 2 bases, and 11 bases separated the two germline ends. Germline loops: CDR1 DFQATT, CDR2 SNEGSKA (reference sequence). The CDR3 contains 13 residues. CDR3: CSADRYTGNTIYF. The CDR3 DNA reads TGCAGTGCGGACCGATACACTGGAAACACCATATATTTT.

At least ten counts were recorded for this clonotype. The chain combines TRBV10-3 with TRBJ1-2; 9 bases line up with TRBD1. The V gene's germline CDR1 is ENHRY and CDR2 SYGVKD. This CDR3 has 14 residues. The V and J ends lost 11 bases and 3 bases, in that order; junction bases with no gene match: 10. Here the CDR3 DNA reads TGTGCCTCCCTTGGGGACAGGGACCACTATGGCTACACCTTC. Protein sequence: CASLGDRDHYGYTF.

This clonotype was seen repeatedly, ten times or more. This chain connects TRBV20-1 to TRBJ2-2; D remains unclear. Germline CDR1 and CDR2: DFQATT and SNEGSKA (reference sequence). Trimming removed 0 bases at V and 4 bases at J, with 9 bases between. This CDR3 region has 14 residues. CDR3 protein: CSARDQFSTGELFF. In DNA, the CDR3 is TGCAGTGCTAGAGATCAATTCAGCACCGGGGAGCTGTTTTTT.

The chain combines TRBV10-1 with TRBJ2-3; maybe TRBD2 (6 bases). V was pared by 3 bases and J by 4 bases, with 11 bases between. Germline V gene sequence: CDR1 WNHNN, CDR2 SYGVQD (reference sequence). This CDR3 comprises 14 residues. The CDR3 protein is CASSDGGEADTQYF. The CDR3 DNA reads as TGCGCCAGCAGTGACGGGGGTGAAGCAGATACGCAGTATTTT.

This clonotype was picked up many times. The chain recombines TRBV11-2 with TRBJ2-7; the D gene is possibly TRBD2 (5 bases). Germline CDR1 reads SGHAT; CDR2 reads FQNNGV. V gave up 1 base and J gave up 4 bases, with 11 bases separating them. The CDR3 contains 14 residues. The CDR3 sequence is CASSLGRLGYEQYF. DNA of the CDR3: TGTGCCAGCAGCTTAGGGAGGTTGGGGTACGAGCAGTACTTC. The full variable domain, with the rest looked up from reference TRBV11-2 and TRBJ2-7, is EAGVAQSPRYKIIEKRQSVAFWCNPISGHATLYWYQQILGQGPKLLIQFQNNGVVDDSQLPKDRFSAERLKGVDSTLKIQPAKLEDSAVYLCASSLGRLGYEQYFGPGTRLTVT.

The table lists this clonotype with a few counts. DNA for the CDR3: TGTGCCAGCAGTTTAGACCGGGACAGGGCTTACGAGCAGTACTTC. This sequence encodes CASSLDRDRAYEQYF. The chain has TRBV12-3 or TRBV12-4 and TRBJ2-7; TRBD1 agrees at 9 bases. Trimming at V came to 1 base and at J to 4 bases, leaving 5 bases not matched to a gene. The CDR3 totals 15 residues.

This clonotype was recorded many times. The rearrangement links TRBV5-1 to TRBJ2-1; possibly TRBD2 for D (6 bases). Deletions cut 4 bases from V and 8 bases from J, with 22 bases between. The CDR3 spans 16 residues. CDR1 and CDR2 from the germline V gene are SGHRS and YFSETQ. CDR3 sequence: CASSRTLGTGGDEQFF. The CDR3 nucleotides read TGCGCCAGCAGCCGGACGCTTGGGACGGGCGGGGATGAGCAGTTCTTC.

The rearrangement uses TRBV25-1 and TRBJ2-1; TRBD2 matches 13 bases. Per germline, CDR1 MGHDK and CDR2 SYGVNS. V was pared by 5 bases and J by 10 bases, with 2 bases of the junction left unmatched. CDR3 length equals 13 residues. The DNA for the CDR3 is TGTGCCAGCAGTAGGGGACTAGCGGGGGAGCAGTTCTTC. Its translation is CASSRGLAGEQFF.

The V and J genes are TRBV29-1 and TRBJ2-5; weak D call: TRBD1 (5 bases). Germline V lookup: CDR1 SQVTM, CDR2 ANQGSEA. Trimming took off 3 bases at V and 5 bases at J, with 7 bases between the two ends. This CDR3 contains 11 residues. This chain's CDR3 is CSVDRAETQYF. The CDR3 region has the DNA TGCAGCGTTGACAGGGCCGAGACCCAGTACTTC.

This chain uses TRBV20-1 with TRBJ2-7; 11 nucleotides line up with TRBD2. After removal of 4 bases from V and 7 bases from J, the junction contained 15 bases not matched to a gene. CDR3 size: 16 residues. Germline V gene sequence: CDR1 DFQATT, CDR2 SNEGSKA (reference sequence). The CDR3 loop is CSATPGASGGHGEQYF. CDR3 sequence (DNA): TGCAGTGCTACCCCCGGTGCTAGCGGGGGGCATGGGGAGCAGTACTTC.

This chain connects TRBV7-2 to TRBJ2-7, with D unresolved. CDR3 size: 15 residues. Germline V CDR1 and CDR2: SGHTA, FQGNSA. Between the trimmed V and J ends, which lost 1 base and 2 bases, there was a span of 12 bases. CDR3 nucleotide sequence: TGTGCCAGCAGCTTAGGGGCCGGGCCTGCCTACGAGCAGTACTTC. Its translation is CASSLGAGPAYEQYF.

The sample holds a few counts of this clonotype. J is TRBJ1-1 and V is TRBV18, with D perhaps TRBD1 (5 bases). CDR3 length equals 13 residues. CDR1 and CDR2 from the germline V gene are KGHSH and LQKENI. Between the trimmed V and J ends, which lost 5 bases and 2 bases, there was a span of 9 bases. CDR3 region: CASSADINTEAFF. Here the CDR3 DNA reads TGTGCCAGCTCAGCGGACATCAACACTGAAGCTTTCTTT.

This clonotype was seen only a few times. This chain joins TRBV7-2 and TRBJ2-3, with 8 bases that match TRBD1. In germline, CDR1 is SGHTA, CDR2 FQGNSA. Unmatched junction bases numbered 5, after V lost 3 bases and J lost 0 bases. The CDR3 is 16 amino acids. The CDR3 reads CASSFLGQGSTDTQYF. For the CDR3, the DNA is TGTGCCAGCAGCTTCCTCGGACAGGGTAGCACAGATACGCAGTATTTT.

The chain couples TRBV6-1 to TRBJ2-1, with 10 bases fitting TRBD2. V was pared by 4 bases and J by 8 bases, with 8 bases of the junction left unmatched. CDR3 length equals 15 residues. CDR1 and CDR2 from the germline V gene are MNHNS and SASEGT. CDR3 DNA: TGTGCCAGCAGTGGCCTCCGACTAGCGGGCTATGAGCAGTTCTTC. Protein product: CASSGLRLAGYEQFF.

This clonotype was found a few times. This rearrangement joins TRBV20-1 to TRBJ1-2; D perhaps matches TRBD1 (6 bases). Trimming took off 5 bases at V and 7 bases at J, with 14 bases between the two ends. The length of the CDR3 is 12 residues. Germline V gives CDR1 DFQATT, CDR2 SNEGSKA (reference sequence). CDR3 residues: CSADDRRAGYTF. The CDR3 DNA reads TGCAGTGCTGATGACAGGCGGGCTGGCTACACCTTC.